The 13 T cell receptor beta chains given below trace back to one sample, sequenced in a study of shared clonotypes between healthy human individuals. The data were produced by immunoSEQ multiplex PCR, yet TCRdb's version contains in-frame clones alone and is incomplete. The data contain over 2 million clones, 85% to 95% of them singletons. The specimen was naive CD4+ T cells sorted from blood. Subset of the sample: CD45RA+ positively selected. The receptors shown here come from a man between 18 and 29 years old in good health.

V gene TRBV6-5 combines with J gene TRBJ1-6; 10 nucleotides line up with TRBD1. Trimming at V came to 5 bases and at J to 6 bases, leaving 4 bases not matched to a gene. The CDR3 has 15 amino acids. Germline CDR1 is MNHEY and CDR2 is SVGAGI. The CDR3: CASSAGTGANSPLHF. The CDR3 nucleotides are TGTGCCAGCAGTGCCGGGACAGGGGCTAATTCACCCCTCCACTTT.

This chain uses TRBV6-5 with TRBJ1-2, with TRBD1 as a possible D gene (6 bases). The CDR3 sequence is 13 residues long. The V gene's germline CDR1 is MNHEY and CDR2 SVGAGI. Trimming took 2 bases from V and 9 from J, leaving 13 bases between them. The CDR3 here is CASSYNGGGSYTF. The CDR3 DNA reads TGTGCCAGCAGTTACAATGGAGGGGGAAGCTACACCTTC.

The V call is TRBV5-1, the J call TRBJ1-1; 11 nucleotides align to TRBD1. Germline V gene lookup returns CDR1 SGHRS and CDR2 YFSETQ. The CDR3 is 16 amino acids. J gave up 3 bases and V 6 bases, and 10 bases lay outside the gene matches. The CDR3 protein is CASNKNGQGAYTEAFF. CDR3 in DNA: TGCGCCAGCAACAAAAACGGACAGGGGGCATACACTGAAGCTTTCTTT.

With regard to this clone: The same CDR3 arises from other DNA sequences in this sample as well. This rearrangement joins TRBV10-3 to TRBJ1-5; D is perhaps TRBD1 (5 bases). There are 14 residues in the CDR3. Germline loops: CDR1 ENHRY, CDR2 SYGVKD. With 0 bases removed from V and 4 bases from J, the gap between germline ends came to 7 bases. The CDR3 DNA sequence: TGTGCCATCAGTGAGTCGGGGCAGAATCAGCCCCAGCATTTT. Protein sequence: CAISESGQNQPQHF.

The chain couples TRBV5-6 to TRBJ1-4; 7 bases map to TRBD1. The V gene end was trimmed by 3 bases and the J gene end by 2 bases; junction bases not matched to a gene: 4. Germline CDR1 reads SGHDT; CDR2 reads YYEEEE. The CDR3 is 15 residues long. CDR3 sequence: CASSSRQGTNEKLFF. The CDR3 DNA sequence: TGTGCCAGCAGCTCGAGACAGGGCACTAATGAAAAACTGTTTTTT.

V usage is TRBV2 and J usage is TRBJ1-1; TRBD1 matches at 10 bases. The V and J ends lost 6 bases and 0 bases, in that order; junction bases with no gene match: 4. CDR3 length equals 15 residues. From germline, CDR1 is SNHLY and CDR2 FYNNEI. CDR3 region: CASRRTGGMNTEAFF. CDR3 coding DNA: TGTGCCAGCAGACGGACAGGGGGAATGAACACTGAAGCTTTCTTT.

CDR3 nucleotides: TGCGCCAGCAGCACACCGGACAGGGCGGGCACTGAAGCTTTCTTT. Its translation is CASSTPDRAGTEAFF. The chain carries TRBV5-1 and TRBJ1-1; 8 bases are shared with TRBD1. Per germline, CDR1 SGHRS and CDR2 YFSETQ. There are 15 residues in the CDR3. Trimming took 4 bases from V and 4 from J; bases not matched to a gene: 9. The whole variable domain, remainder taken from reference TRBV5-1 and TRBJ1-1, is KAGVTQTPRYLIKTRGQQVTLSCSPISGHRSVSWYQQTPGQGLQFLFEYFSETQRNKGNFPGRFSGRQFSNSRSEMNVSTLELGDSALYLCASSTPDRAGTEAFFGQGTRLTVV.

The chain is built from TRBV2 and TRBJ2-4; either TRBD1 or TRBD2 may fit D (5 bases each). Trimming took 4 bases from V and 1 from J, leaving 11 bases between them. There are 15 residues in the CDR3. Germline values: CDR1 SNHLY, CDR2 FYNNEI. The CDR3 DNA follows: TGTGCCAGCAGTGGGGACGCGGGCGCCAAAAACATTCAGTACTTC. Protein product: CASSGDAGAKNIQYF.

In the case of this clone: This specimen includes other DNA sequences encoding the same CDR3. The J gene is TRBJ1-4, the V gene TRBV18, with 7 bases lining up with TRBD1. V lost 3 bases, J lost 3 bases, and 1 base stayed unmatched. This CDR3 region has 14 residues. Looked up from germline, CDR1 is KGHSH and CDR2 is LQKENI. CDR3 in DNA: TGTGCCAGCTCACCGGGGACAGCTAATGAAAAACTGTTTTTT. Protein product: CASSPGTANEKLFF.

This clone appeared once. The chain recombines TRBV5-1 with TRBJ1-2; D is ambiguous. The CDR3 is made up of 13 amino acids. V was cut by 1 base and J by 8 bases, with 12 bases left in between. Germline loops: CDR1 SGHRS, CDR2 YFSETQ. Here the CDR3 DNA reads TGCGCCAGCAGCTTGCAACCGCCCGACGGCTACACCTTC. It specifies CASSLQPPDGYTF. Based on the CDR3 plus reference TRBV5-1 and TRBJ1-2, the full variable domain is KAGVTQTPRYLIKTRGQQVTLSCSPISGHRSVSWYQQTPGQGLQFLFEYFSETQRNKGNFPGRFSGRQFSNSRSEMNVSTLELGDSALYLCASSLQPPDGYTFGSGTRLTVV.

The rearrangement joins TRBV5-5 to TRBJ2-3; the D gene is possibly TRBD2 (6 bases). CDR3 length equals 14 residues. Deletions cut 0 bases from V and 7 bases from J, with 12 bases between. Per germline, CDR1 SGHKS and CDR2 YYEKEE (reference sequence). The chain's CDR3 is CASSLVAAVYTQYF. As DNA, the CDR3 is TGTGCCAGCAGCTTGGTAGCGGCGGTCTATACGCAGTATTTT.

This clone was observed once. The chain couples TRBV10-3 to TRBJ2-7; 11 bases agree with TRBD2. V gave up 6 bases and J gave up 5 bases; unmatched junction bases: 6. The CDR3 length is 14 residues. Germline loops: CDR1 ENHRY, CDR2 SYGVKD. CDR3 nucleotide sequence: TGTGCCATCAGGTCCGGGACTAGCGGTAACGAGCAGTACTTC. It is translated as CAIRSGTSGNEQYF.

V gene TRBV9 combines with J gene TRBJ2-1; 9 positions agree with TRBD2. The length of the CDR3 is 15 residues. Germline V CDR1 and CDR2: SGDLS, YYNGEE. The junction had 4 bases not matched to a gene; V was cut back by 4 bases and J by 2 bases. CDR3 in DNA: TGTGCCAGCAGCCTTAGACTAGCGGCCTACAATGAGCAGTTCTTC. Translation gives CASSLRLAAYNEQFF.